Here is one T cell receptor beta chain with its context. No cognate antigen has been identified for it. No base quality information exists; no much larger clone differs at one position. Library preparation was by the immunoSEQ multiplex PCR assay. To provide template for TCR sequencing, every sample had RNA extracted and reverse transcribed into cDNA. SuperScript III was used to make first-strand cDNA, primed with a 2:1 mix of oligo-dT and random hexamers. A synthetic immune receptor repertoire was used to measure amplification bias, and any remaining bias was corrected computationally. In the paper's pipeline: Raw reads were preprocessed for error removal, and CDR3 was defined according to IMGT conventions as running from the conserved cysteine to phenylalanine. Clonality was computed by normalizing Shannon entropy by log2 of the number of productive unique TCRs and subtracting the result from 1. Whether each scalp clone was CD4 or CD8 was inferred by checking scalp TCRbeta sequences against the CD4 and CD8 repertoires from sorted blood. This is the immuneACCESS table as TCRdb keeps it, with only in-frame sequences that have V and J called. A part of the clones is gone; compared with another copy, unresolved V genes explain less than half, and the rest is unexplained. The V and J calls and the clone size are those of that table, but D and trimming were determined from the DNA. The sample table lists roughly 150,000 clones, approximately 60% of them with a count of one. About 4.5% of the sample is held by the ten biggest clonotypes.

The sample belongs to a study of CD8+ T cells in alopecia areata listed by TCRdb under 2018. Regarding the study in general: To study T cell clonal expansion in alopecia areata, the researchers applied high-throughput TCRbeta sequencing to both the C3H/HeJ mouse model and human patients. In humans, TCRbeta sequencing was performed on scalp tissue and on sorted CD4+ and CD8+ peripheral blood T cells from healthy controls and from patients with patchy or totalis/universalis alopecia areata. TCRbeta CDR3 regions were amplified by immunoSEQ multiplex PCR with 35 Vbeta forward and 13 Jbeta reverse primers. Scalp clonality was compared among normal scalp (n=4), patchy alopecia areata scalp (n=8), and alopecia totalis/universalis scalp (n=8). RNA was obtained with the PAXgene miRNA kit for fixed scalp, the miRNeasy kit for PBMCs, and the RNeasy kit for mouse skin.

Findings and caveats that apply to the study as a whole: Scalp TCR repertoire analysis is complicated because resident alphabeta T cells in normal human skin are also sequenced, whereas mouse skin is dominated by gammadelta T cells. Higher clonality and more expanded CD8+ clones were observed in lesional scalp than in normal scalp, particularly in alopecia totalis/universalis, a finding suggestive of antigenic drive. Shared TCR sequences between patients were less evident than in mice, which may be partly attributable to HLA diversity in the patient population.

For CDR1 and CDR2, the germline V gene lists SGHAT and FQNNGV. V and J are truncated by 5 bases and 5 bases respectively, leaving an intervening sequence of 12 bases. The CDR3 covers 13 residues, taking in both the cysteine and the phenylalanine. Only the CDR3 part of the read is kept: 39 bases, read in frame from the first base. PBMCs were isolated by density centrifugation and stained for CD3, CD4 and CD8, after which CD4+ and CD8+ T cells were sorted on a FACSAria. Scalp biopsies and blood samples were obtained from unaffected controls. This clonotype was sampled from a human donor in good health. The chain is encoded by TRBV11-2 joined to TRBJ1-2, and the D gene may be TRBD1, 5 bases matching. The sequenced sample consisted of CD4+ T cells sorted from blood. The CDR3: CASSQTAGYGYTF. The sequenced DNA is TGTGCCAGCAGCCAGACGGCAGGGTATGGCTACACCTTC.